This T cell receptor beta chain was captured by sequencing in a study of cytomegalovirus exposure and HLA in healthy donors. Study outcomes and limitations: A later analysis linked about 17,000 TCR beta sequences to HLA alleles at 0.05 false discovery rate.

Trimming removed 6 bases from V and 11 bases from J; junction bases left unmatched: 9. The germline CDR1 and CDR2 sequences are KGHSH and LQKENI. The CDR3 is 12 residues long. Regarding this clone: Its specificity is not known.

PCR was performed using 60 Vbeta and 13 Jbeta primers. Only in-frame clones appear in the TCRdb table, and some are missing; sequencing was by immunoSEQ multiplex PCR. Of about 99,000 clones listed, 76% are singletons. The gene calls are TRBV18 and TRBJ1-1, with 7 bases matching TRBD1. Sequencing was performed on PBMCs. The sequence was obtained from a woman aged 18-29 years in good health and CMV-seropositive. The CDR3 nucleotides read TGTGCCAGCTCGCAACAGGGGCTTAGGGCTTTCTTT. Translation gives CASSQQGLRAFF.